This TCR beta chain was found in a study of shared clonotypes between healthy human individuals. Points from the study as a whole: Read depth was anticipated to influence clonotype sharing among donors.

Naive CD8 cells lacked CD45RO and underwent positive selection for CCR7, leaving out terminally differentiated effector memory CD45RA+ cells. Points on this clone: Its antigen is as yet unknown.

Only in-frame clones appear in the TCRdb table, and some are missing; sequencing was by immunoSEQ multiplex PCR. In the table there are hundreds of thousands of clones, about 92% of which are singletons. Trimming shortened V by 1 base and J by 0 bases, and 10 bases separated the two germline ends. The germline gives CDR1 SGHTA, CDR2 FQGNSA. The CDR3 is made up of 16 amino acids. The chain uses TRBV7-2 and TRBJ2-1; no definite D call. What was sequenced was naive CD8+ T cells sorted from blood. The source of this sequence is a man aged 30-40 years in good health. The CDR3 spells CASSLGRFSSYNEQFF. In DNA form, the CDR3 reads TGTGCCAGCAGCTTAGGACGGTTTAGCTCCTACAATGAGCAGTTCTTC.